Shown below are 4 T cell receptor beta chains from a single sample sequenced in a study of lymphopenia after photon versus proton radiotherapy. Using immunoSEQ multiplex PCR, the repertoire was profiled, and TCRdb retains in-frame clones only, with some absent. There are 77,000 or so clones in the sample; around four fifths occur only once, and around 1.4% lies in the top ten. Sequencing was performed on peripheral blood, taken from a patient treated with proton-based radiotherapy. These receptors were obtained from a man in his sixties with pancreatic cancer.

The CDR3, as DNA: TGTGCCAGCGCGGGGTCCAGGGTTCCCGACACTGAAGCTTTCTTT. It yields the protein CASAGSRVPDTEAFF. The rearrangement joins TRBV6-6 to TRBJ1-1, with a tentative D call TRBD1 (5 bases). The CDR3 is made up of 15 amino acids. Germline loops: CDR1 MNHNY, CDR2 SVGAGI (reference sequence). V lost 8 bases to trimming and J lost 3 bases, with 19 bases between them.

J is TRBJ2-7 and V is TRBV2; tentative D call: TRBD2 (6 bases). Trimming took 6 bases from V and 4 from J, leaving 25 bases between them. CDR3 length: 17 amino acids. Germline V CDR1 and CDR2: SNHLY, FYNNEI. This CDR3 is CASRLDSLASEYYEQYF. In DNA, the CDR3 is TGTGCCAGCAGGCTCGATAGTTTGGCTAGCGAGTATTACGAGCAGTACTTC.

The chain links TRBV19 to TRBJ2-1; 9 bases are shared with TRBD1. This CDR3 is built from 15 residues. CDR1 is LNHDA and CDR2 is SQIVND in the germline V gene (reference sequence). Trimming at V came to 7 bases and at J to 5 bases, leaving 9 bases not matched to a gene. The CDR3: CASTPGTGNDNEQFF. In DNA, the CDR3 is TGTGCCAGTACCCCTGGGACAGGGAACGACAATGAGCAGTTCTTC.

V gene TRBV4-3 combines with J gene TRBJ2-1; maybe TRBD1 (6 bases). Per germline, CDR1 LGHNA and CDR2 YSLEER. V was shortened by 6 bases and J by 4 bases, with 16 bases between the two germline ends. The CDR3 has 15 amino acids. The CDR3 spells CASRETRGFYNEQFF. Here the CDR3 DNA reads TGCGCCAGCAGGGAAACTAGGGGGTTTTACAATGAGCAGTTCTTC.